The source of this T cell receptor (beta chain) is a study of cytomegalovirus exposure and HLA in healthy donors. Amplification used 60 Vbeta primers and 13 Jbeta primers. Method: immunoSEQ multiplex PCR; TCRdb's copy keeps in-frame clones and lacks some. Counted here are about 170,000 clones, 75% to 90% occurring once; the ten biggest clones make up about 2.5%. CDR3 length: 16 amino acids. V lost 3 bases to trimming and J lost 1 base; unmatched junction nucleotides: 4. Germline lookup yields CDR1 KGHSH and CDR2 LQKENI. Concerning this clone: The antigen is not known.

The study's findings and limits: In a later analysis, TCR beta V- and J-gene trimming was associated with a missense DCLRE1C variant. The study flagged some 170 TCR beta chains as cytomegalovirus-associated.

The sample was PBMCs. The V call is TRBV18, the J call TRBJ1-5; 9 bases line up with TRBD1. This sequence originates from a male donor in good health and CMV-seronegative. This CDR3 reads CASSPKGQGSNQPQHF. The CDR3 DNA reads as TGTGCCAGCTCACCGAAGGGACAGGGAAGCAATCAGCCCCAGCATTTT.